The present entry profiles one TCR beta chain with its context. The antigen remains undetermined. The CDR3 consists of 16 residues. V dropped 0 bases and J dropped 2 bases, with 14 bases sitting between them. The V gene's germline CDR1 is LGHNA and CDR2 YNFKEQ. This specimen belongs to a study of OX40 agonist ivuxolimab in advanced cancers. General observations from the study: Relative to CD4+ cells, CD8+ T cells on average had more expanded clones.

This table comes from immunoSEQ multiplex PCR, and its TCRdb copy is limited to in-frame clones, with some not included. The sample has fewer than 85,000 clones; 80% are singletons. The clonotype comes from an adult with an advanced solid tumor such as melanoma, head and neck, liver or kidney cancer. J is TRBJ2-7 and V is TRBV4-2, with D maybe TRBD2 (6 bases). Specimen: CD4+ or CD8+ T cells sorted from blood, collected in a trial of the OX40 agonist ivuxolimab. The CDR3 sequence: CASSQDPLANAYEQYF. CDR3 in DNA: TGTGCCAGCAGCCAAGATCCCCTAGCGAACGCCTACGAGCAGTACTTC.